This T cell receptor beta chain originates from a study of T cells in Graves' hyperthyroidism and ophthalmopathy. Study results and caveats: Model predictions of ophthalmopathy came a median approximately seven months before onset.

Before ophthalmopathy appeared, progressors gave blood at initial hyperthyroidism diagnosis. Amplification of TCR beta CDR3 regions used RNA as the template. The TCR CDR3 was amplified in a first-round RT-PCR using the HTBI primer set. TCRdb analysed the multiplex PCR reads with MiXCR anew, one entry per CDR3 protein. The table has approximately 400,000 distinct CDR3 sequences, 13% seen once. In this sample, this clonotype turned up many times. The antigen is unknown. Germline V gene data show CDR1 as SEHNR and CDR2 as FQNEAQ (reference sequence). The ends lost 0 bases at V and 1 base at J; junction bases unmatched: 4. This CDR3 is built from 16 residues.

The sample taken for sequencing was blood. This TCR was sampled from a man aged 25 to 40 with Graves' hyperthyroidism that later progressed to Graves' ophthalmopathy. V is TRBV7-9 and J is TRBJ1-2; TRBD1 agrees at 8 bases. This CDR3 is CASSLAGTGSNYGYTF. CDR3 DNA: TGTGCCAGCAGCTTAGCGGGGACAGGAAGTAACTATGGCTACACCTTC.